Below, 26 T cell receptor beta chains from the same sample are listed, as sequenced in a study of cytomegalovirus exposure and HLA in healthy donors. The PCR was carried out with 60 Vbeta primers and 13 Jbeta primers. Method: immunoSEQ multiplex PCR; TCRdb's copy keeps in-frame clones and lacks some. The table records some 190,000 clones, 75% to 90% of them present only once. Sample: PBMCs. These receptors all stem from a man under 40 in good health and CMV-seronegative.

J is TRBJ2-5 and V is TRBV6-1; a possible D gene is TRBD2 (5 bases). The CDR3 length is 15 residues. From germline, CDR1 is MNHNS and CDR2 SASEGT. V was trimmed by 6 bases and J by 2 bases, leaving 16 bases between them. CDR3 in amino acids: CASRTGKGRQETQYF. The CDR3 coding sequence is TGTGCCAGCAGGACCGGCAAAGGGAGACAAGAGACCCAGTACTTC.

The CDR3 DNA is TGTGCCAGCAGCCGGGACAGGGTCGCAGACACTGAAGCTTTCTTT. Protein sequence: CASSRDRVADTEAFF. The chain has TRBV2 and TRBJ1-1; 9 nucleotides line up with TRBD1. The CDR3 sequence is 15 residues long. CDR1 and CDR2 (germline): SNHLY, FYNNEI. J lost 3 bases, V lost 6 bases, and 8 bases had no gene match.

The J gene is TRBJ2-7, the V gene TRBV6-1; the D gene is possibly TRBD2 (6 bases). Looked up from germline, CDR1 is MNHNS and CDR2 is SASEGT. This CDR3 region has 13 residues. The V gene lost 5 bases and the J gene lost 7 bases, with 15 bases spanning the gap. The CDR3 region is CASSPGGVREQYF. CDR3 coding DNA: TGTGCCAGCAGTCCCGGAGGGGTGAGGGAGCAGTACTTC.

The chain joins TRBV4-2 to TRBJ1-6, with 7 bases matching TRBD1. Per the germline V gene, CDR1 is LGHNA and CDR2 is YNFKEQ. This CDR3 has 20 amino acids. With V trimmed by 2 bases and J by 0 bases, 13 bases remained unmatched. The CDR3 reads CASSQPLQGQRSSYNSPLHF. The CDR3 DNA reads TGTGCCAGCAGCCAACCGCTCCAGGGACAGCGAAGCTCCTATAATTCACCCCTCCACTTT.

The J gene is TRBJ2-5, the V gene TRBV2; tentatively, D is TRBD1 (5 bases). Per the germline V gene, CDR1 is SNHLY and CDR2 is FYNNEI. Trimming cost V 1 base and J 4 bases, with 7 bases left between them. CDR3 length: 13 residues. CDR3: CASSEGGRETQYF. The CDR3 coding sequence is TGTGCCAGCAGTGAAGGGGGCAGAGAGACCCAGTACTTC.

This chain links TRBV7-6 with TRBJ1-3; 8 nucleotides align to TRBD1. V lost 5 bases, J lost 0 bases, and 15 bases stayed unmatched. This CDR3 has 19 amino acids. Germline V lookup: CDR1 SGHVS, CDR2 FNYEAQ. The CDR3 sequence: CASSPSPGTGSSSGNTIYF. CDR3 in DNA: TGTGCCAGCAGCCCAAGTCCCGGGACAGGCTCGAGCTCTGGAAACACCATATATTTT.

V usage is TRBV5-1 and J usage is TRBJ2-7; 9 bases line up with TRBD1. V lost 3 bases, J lost 7 bases, and 11 bases stayed unmatched. CDR3 length: 15 residues. Per the germline V gene, CDR1 is SGHRS and CDR2 is YFSETQ. CDR3 DNA sequence: TGCGCCAGCAGCTCCATCCCACAGGGGGCGGGGGAGCAGTACTTC. Residues: CASSSIPQGAGEQYF.

The gene calls are TRBV19 and TRBJ1-1, with a possible D match to TRBD1 (5 bases). Germline-derived CDR1 and CDR2 are LNHDA and SQIVND (reference sequence). The CDR3 consists of 14 residues. Trimming removed 4 bases at V and 1 base at J, with 10 bases between. In DNA, the CDR3 is TGTGCCAGTAGTAGGGCAGGGCAGAACACTGAAGCTTTCTTT. Its translation is CASSRAGQNTEAFF.

The V and J genes are TRBV5-4 and TRBJ2-5, with 7 bases that match TRBD1. The V gene's germline CDR1 is SGHNT and CDR2 YYREEE (reference sequence). The CDR3 sequence is 15 residues long. V trimming: 2 bases; J trimming: 5 bases; junction bases outside the gene matches: 9. DNA of the CDR3: TGTGCCAGCAGCTTAGGCGACAGGGCTCGGGAGACCCAGTACTTC. It specifies CASSLGDRARETQYF.

In this sample, this clone turned up a few times. The V and J genes are TRBV19 and TRBJ2-2, with D possibly matching TRBD1 (6 bases). The CDR3 is 16 amino acids. V lost 4 bases to trimming and J lost 0 bases, with 12 bases between them. Germline CDR1 is LNHDA and CDR2 is SQIVND (reference sequence). Here the CDR3 DNA reads TGTGCCAGTAGTAACAGGGAGCCGCCGAACACCGGGGAGCTGTTTTTT. Its protein is CASSNREPPNTGELFF.

This sequence joins TRBV10-2 and TRBJ2-2; the D is unclear. Germline CDR1 reads WSHSY; CDR2 reads SAAADI. The V end was cut by 3 bases, the J end by 1 base, with 6 bases between. The CDR3 length is 14 residues. This chain's CDR3 is CASSDKQNTGELFF. CDR3 DNA sequence: TGCGCCAGCAGTGATAAACAGAACACCGGGGAGCTGTTTTTT.

V usage is TRBV18 and J usage is TRBJ2-7; 7 bases are a match to TRBD1. Germline V CDR1 and CDR2: KGHSH, LQKENI. The V and J ends lost 5 bases and 2 bases, in that order; junction bases with no gene match: 6. The CDR3 contains 14 residues. CDR3 sequence (DNA): TGTGCCAGCTCAAGACAGGGCGCTACCTACGAGCAGTACTTC. The encoded protein is CASSRQGATYEQYF.

The chain carries TRBV15 and TRBJ1-3; 7 bases fit TRBD1. The germline V gene encodes CDR1 LNHNV and CDR2 YYDKDF (reference sequence). CDR3 length: 13 residues. V lost 7 bases and J lost 4; bases outside the gene matches: 4. CDR3 protein: CATTTTGGNTIYF. The CDR3 nucleotides read TGTGCCACCACCACGACAGGGGGAAACACCATATATTTT. Looking up the rest from reference TRBV15 and TRBJ1-3 gives the full variable domain: DAMVIQNPRYQVTQFGKPVTLSCSQTLNHNVMYWYQQKSSQAPKLLFHYYDKDFNNEADTPDNFQSRRPNTSFCFLDIRSPGLGDTAMYLCATTTTGGNTIYFGEGSWLTVV.

The J gene is TRBJ2-1, the V gene TRBV12-5, with TRBD2 matching 7 bases. Germline assignment: CDR1 LGHNT and CDR2 FRNRAP. The CDR3 spans 13 residues. After removal of 8 bases from V and 8 bases from J, the junction contained 9 bases not matched to a gene. The CDR3 spells CASWGEGRHEQFF. The CDR3 bases are TGTGCTAGTTGGGGGGAGGGCCGTCATGAGCAGTTCTTC.

The CDR3 region is CASSPLSGGSRDTEAFF. The CDR3 region has the DNA TGTGCCAGCTCACCCCTATCAGGGGGCTCAAGGGACACTGAAGCTTTCTTT. V and J are TRBV18 and TRBJ1-1, with TRBD1 matching over 8 bases. This CDR3 region has 17 residues. CDR1 is KGHSH and CDR2 is LQKENI in the germline V gene. Trimming cost V 3 bases and J 3 bases; bases outside gene matches: 12. Full variable domain (rest looked up from reference TRBV18 and TRBJ1-1): NAGVMQNPRHLVRRRGQEARLRCSPMKGHSHVYWYRQLPEEGLKFMVYLQKENIIDESGMPKERFSAEFPKEGPSILRIQQVVRGDSAAYFCASSPLSGGSRDTEAFFGQGTRLTVV.

This chain connects TRBV6-6 to TRBJ2-1; the D gene is possibly TRBD2 (5 bases). V shed 0 bases and J shed 0 bases, with 9 bases lying between them. The CDR3 spans 16 residues. CDR1 MNHNY and CDR2 SVGAGI come from the germline V gene (reference sequence). Here the CDR3 DNA reads TGTGCCAGCAGTTACTCGAGAGGGTACTCCTACAATGAGCAGTTCTTC. Amino acid sequence: CASSYSRGYSYNEQFF.

In this sample, this clone turned up once. This rearrangement joins TRBV11-1 to TRBJ1-2; D not certain. The germline gives CDR1 SGHAT, CDR2 FQDESV (reference sequence). This CDR3 region has 12 residues. V lost 3 bases to trimming and J lost 6 bases, with 8 bases between them. CDR3 sequence (DNA): TGTGCCAGCAGCTTCGGGTCCAATGGCTACACCTTC. Its protein product is CASSFGSNGYTF.

This chain joins TRBV5-6 and TRBJ2-3; TRBD2 might be the D (6 bases). With 4 bases removed from V and 3 bases from J, the gap between germline ends came to 12 bases. The germline gives CDR1 SGHDT, CDR2 YYEEEE. The CDR3 is made up of 14 amino acids. DNA of the CDR3: TGTGCCAGCAGCCCCCGACTAGTTACAGATACGCAGTATTTT. Translation gives CASSPRLVTDTQYF.

This chain joins TRBV9 and TRBJ2-2; the D gene is possibly TRBD2 (5 bases). CDR3 length equals 13 residues. The V gene lost 0 bases and the J gene lost 5 bases, with 5 bases spanning the gap. CDR1 is SGDLS, CDR2 YYNGEE, per germline. This chain's CDR3 is CASSVAGTGELFF. CDR3 DNA sequence: TGTGCCAGCAGCGTAGCGGGAACCGGGGAGCTGTTTTTT.

This chain joins TRBV2 and TRBJ2-3; D possibly corresponds to TRBD2 (6 bases). The V and J ends lost 7 bases and 2 bases respectively, with 16 bases between them. The CDR3 is 15 residues long. The V gene's germline CDR1 is SNHLY and CDR2 FYNNEI. CDR3 in DNA: TGTGCCAGCACTGGTTTACTAGCCGCCACAGATACGCAGTATTTT. Translating it yields CASTGLLAATDTQYF.

CDR3 region: CASATSGGDTQYF. The DNA for the CDR3 is TGCGCCAGCGCCACTAGCGGGGGTGATACGCAGTATTTT. The J gene is TRBJ2-3, the V gene TRBV5-1, with TRBD2 identical over 11 bases. This CDR3 is built from 13 residues. V was clipped by 7 bases and J by 6 bases; unmatched bases: 4. Germline assignment: CDR1 SGHRS and CDR2 YFSETQ.

V and J are TRBV27 and TRBJ2-3; unclear D gene. This CDR3 contains 15 residues. Germline V gives CDR1 MNHEY, CDR2 SMNVEV (reference sequence). V was cut by 7 bases and J by 2 bases, with 16 bases left in between. Here the CDR3 DNA reads TGTGCCAGCACCTTTCTACCCACTTCCACAGATACGCAGTATTTT. Residues: CASTFLPTSTDTQYF.

The V gene is TRBV5-1, the J gene TRBJ2-5; the match to TRBD1 covers 8 bases. The CDR3 loop spans 15 amino acids. Germline V gene sequence: CDR1 SGHRS, CDR2 YFSETQ. Trimming cost V 4 bases and J 5 bases; bases outside gene matches: 10. DNA for the CDR3: TGCGCCAGCAGCCCGGGACAGGCAGAGTGGGAGACCCAGTACTTC. Protein sequence: CASSPGQAEWETQYF.

The J gene is TRBJ2-5, the V gene TRBV5-4; 16 bases are shared with TRBD2. V was clipped by 4 bases and J by 5 bases; unmatched bases: 8. The germline V gene has CDR1 SGHNT and CDR2 YYREEE (reference sequence). The CDR3 totals 17 residues. The CDR3 DNA sequence: TGTGCCAGCAGCGTGGGACTAGCGGGAGGGCCTCGGGAGACCCAGTACTTC. Protein product: CASSVGLAGGPRETQYF.

The V call is TRBV5-6, the J call TRBJ1-2; D gene unclear. V lost 0 bases and J lost 0, with 12 bases in between. Germline assignment: CDR1 SGHDT and CDR2 YYEEEE. The CDR3 extends over 16 amino acids. The CDR3 DNA follows: TGTGCCAGCAGCTTGGTCTGGGCAGTTGCTAACTATGGCTACACCTTC. This encodes CASSLVWAVANYGYTF.

The chain is built from TRBV9 and TRBJ2-5; D is uncertain. Germline lookup yields CDR1 SGDLS and CDR2 YYNGEE. With 4 bases removed from V and 2 bases from J, the gap between germline ends came to 3 bases. The CDR3 consists of 11 residues. The CDR3 reads CASSPQETQYF. For the CDR3, the DNA is TGTGCCAGCAGCCCGCAAGAGACCCAGTACTTC. Complete variable domain (other parts from reference TRBV9 and TRBJ2-5): DSGVTQTPKHLITATGQRVTLRCSPRSGDLSVYWYQQSLDQGLQFLIQYYNGEERAKGNILERFSAQQFPDLHSELNLSSLELGDSALYFCASSPQETQYFGPGTRLLVL.